This paragraph reports one TCR beta chain. These data belong to a study of blood T cell repertoires in COVID-19. Study summary: From the United States, Italy and Spain came samples of acute and convalescent COVID-19. The cDNA or gDNA used as material had been derived from T cells, B-cell-depleted T cells, or PBMCs.

Per the original methods: Reference gene primer amplification gave nucleated cell count estimates. The data were produced by immunoSEQ multiplex PCR, yet TCRdb's version contains in-frame clones alone and is incomplete. The V and J calls and clone size were taken over from that table, and D and trimming were inferred from the DNA. The sample lists around 220,000 clones; 80% to 90% were seen once. With V trimmed by 0 bases and J by 5 bases, 15 bases remained unmatched. The CDR3 runs to 18 residues. Germline loops: CDR1 LGHDT, CDR2 YNNKEL (reference sequence). This TCR came from a man aged 45-65 years with acute or convalescent COVID-19. The material sequenced was peripheral blood. V gene TRBV3-1 (or the pseudogene TRBV3-2) combines with J gene TRBJ2-5, with 7 bases fitting TRBD1. The CDR3 nucleotides read TGTGCCAGCAGCCAAGACCCCCGGGAAGGGGGCCTTAGGGAGACCCAGTACTTC. This codes for CASSQDPREGGLRETQYF.